This TCR beta chain was found in a study of blood T cells in healthy people across ages (dated by TCRdb to about 2015). Background for the entire study: In model experiments, template switching captured about one uniquely barcoded TCR beta cDNA molecule for every two T cells. The donors were divided into four age groups: young (average around 15 years), middle-aged (approximately 39), aged (approximately 62) and long-lived (around 80). Using the same blood draw, the study looked at two additional independent replicas of 1 million unique cDNA reads for two donors, one aged 18 to 30 and the other aged 80 or older. To avoid experimental bias, donors of different ages were spread randomly across the sequencing lanes. The study measured age-related changes in TCR beta repertoire diversity using deep sequencing normalized with unique cDNA molecular identifiers.

Note on this clonotype: The target of this receptor is not known. No base-level quality is on record; no much larger clone is a single base apart.

The library came from 5' RACE. Sequencing was performed on an Illumina HiSeq 2500. A second about 7 to 11 cycle PCR used a sample-barcoded 5' primer and a J-beta primer mix. Each TCR beta cDNA molecule received a unique molecular identifier from a template-switch 5' adaptor carrying 12 random nucleotides. At least 3 million CDR3-containing paired-end reads were obtained from each sample. All of the RNA was converted into first-strand cDNA using the Mint cDNA synthesis kit, with a TRBC-specific oligonucleotide serving as the primer. Following uracil-DNA glycosylase treatment, all cDNA underwent a first 18-cycle PCR with the universal primers M1SS and BC2_uni_R. Per the authors' processing: For normalization, 1 million high-quality reads, each with a distinct molecular identifier, were randomly selected from each sample. Instead of being binned into consensus sequences, reads that shared molecular identifiers were thrown out. CDR3 identification, clonotype clustering and error correction used MiTCR with a Q25 quality threshold and the strictest error-elimination algorithm. A nonparametric unseen species model with Euler transformation was used to estimate a lower bound on total TCR beta diversity. TCRdb ran its own pipeline on the public reads, namely fastp trimming at Q25 and MiXCR clone calling, and kept in-frame beta chains. Every CDR3 protein is listed once, alongside the most common genes and DNA of its rows. TCRdb's processing, not the authors' own work, is the source of the V and J calls. The sample records 1.5 million or so distinct CDR3 sequences, about 45% of which are singletons. The ten top clones hold 4% of the sample.

Broader findings and caveats from the paper: The percentage of naive T cells measured by flow cytometry correlated strongly with observed TCR beta diversity. Estimates of total diversity based on one million sequenced T cells were considered lower bounds and underestimates. Because profiling used bulk unsorted PBMCs, naive and antigen-experienced compartments could not be compared conclusively. Observed TCR beta diversity per million T cells fell roughly linearly with age, and a significant reduction was already apparent by age around 44. Donor CMV infection status was unknown, potentially confounding age-related changes in expanded clonotypes. Compared with the aged group, the long-lived group had more naive CD4+ T cells, fewer expanded clones and increased TCR diversity, a pattern suggesting age selection.

V lost 8 bases and J lost 2 bases; the stretch between them is 12 bases long. Including the terminal cysteine and phenylalanine, the CDR3 comprises 13 residues. The entry retains the CDR3 DNA only, 39 bases that are in frame from base 1. Sequences KGHSH (CDR1) and LQKENI (CDR2) are obtained from the germline V gene. The donors were around 39 Caucasian individuals from Russia, aged 6 to 90 years, who were systemically healthy. Ten milliliters of peripheral blood were drawn from each donor into EDTA-treated Vacutainer tubes. Ficoll-Paque density-gradient centrifugation was used to isolate PBMCs, with at least 6.5 million per sample. Trizol reagent was used to extract total RNA from the PBMCs, yielding at least 5.5 micrograms per sample. For every donor, an aliquot of PBMCs went through flow cytometry to measure the percentages of naive CD45RAhigh/CD27high T cells.

This TCR derives from a woman aged 18-29 years in good health. The sample was blood. The sequence joins TRBV18 to TRBJ1-1, with the D segment identity uncertain. The DNA sequence follows: TGTGCCAGCCTCGAGGGCCAAAACACTGAAGCTTTCTTT. Translated, it reads CASLEGQNTEAFF.